This T cell receptor (beta chain) derives from a study of T cell changes during pregnancy in multiple sclerosis. TCRdb's table, derived via immunoSEQ multiplex PCR, lists solely in-frame clones and lacks some. The top ten clones hold over 9% of a sample with 30,000 to 45,000 clones, about nine tenths of them seen once. Germline loops: CDR1 MNHEY, CDR2 SMNVEV (reference sequence). Deletions cut 2 bases from V and 6 bases from J, with 14 bases between. This CDR3 contains 14 residues. This receptor was taken from a female donor with multiple sclerosis, enrolled in a pregnancy study. This rearrangement joins TRBV27 to TRBJ2-7; D gene unclear. The source material was CD8+ T cells from peripheral blood mononuclear cells, sampled in the third trimester of pregnancy. The CDR3 DNA reads TGTGCCAGCAGTTTAGCCGGTTCGGTTCCCGAGCAGTACTTC. Translation: CASSLAGSVPEQYF.